Following are 8 T cell receptor beta chains from one sample sequenced in a study of OX40 agonist ivuxolimab in advanced cancers. Only in-frame clones appear in the TCRdb table, and some are missing; sequencing was by immunoSEQ multiplex PCR. The top ten hold roughly 5% of the sample, which has about 56,000 clones, approximately 83% seen once. Material: CD4+ or CD8+ T cells sorted from blood, obtained in a trial of the OX40 agonist ivuxolimab. These receptors all come from an adult with an advanced solid tumor such as melanoma, head and neck, liver or kidney cancer.

This clone was recorded once. V and J are TRBV7-8 and TRBJ2-3, with TRBD2 identical over 9 bases. The germline V gene has CDR1 SGHVS and CDR2 FQNEAQ. The CDR3 consists of 14 residues. V shed 5 bases, J shed 1 base, and the junction held 1 base outside the gene matches. In nucleotides, the CDR3 is TGTGCCAGCAGCGAGCGGGAGGGCACAGATACGCAGTATTTT. Protein sequence: CASSEREGTDTQYF. Supplemented by reference TRBV7-8 and TRBJ2-3, the full variable domain reads GAGVSQSPRYKVAKRGQDVALRCDPISGHVSLFWYQQALGQGPEFLTYFQNEAQLDKSGLPSDRFFAERPEGSVSTLKIQRTQQEDSAVYLCASSEREGTDTQYFGPGTRLTVL.

The V and J genes are TRBV7-8 and TRBJ2-7; D could derive from TRBD1 or TRBD2 (5 bases each). Germline CDR1 and CDR2: SGHVS and FQNEAQ. The V and J ends lost 11 bases and 4 bases respectively, with 18 bases between them. The CDR3 loop spans 13 amino acids. The CDR3 reads CACQRADRYEQYF. CDR3 bases: TGTGCCTGCCAGAGGGCCGACAGATACGAGCAGTACTTC. Using reference TRBV7-8 and TRBJ2-7 for the parts outside the CDR3, the full variable domain is GAGVSQSPRYKVAKRGQDVALRCDPISGHVSLFWYQQALGQGPEFLTYFQNEAQLDKSGLPSDRFFAERPEGSVSTLKIQRTQQEDSAVYLCACQRADRYEQYFGPGTRLTVT.

The CDR3 DNA reads TGCAGTGCTAGAGATCTCTGGGGAGCTTTCTTT. It translates to CSARDLWGAFF. The chain carries TRBV20-1 and TRBJ1-1, with D hard to call. Germline V gives CDR1 DFQATT, CDR2 SNEGSKA (reference sequence). CDR3 length: 11 amino acids. Trimming pared 0 bases from V and 10 bases from J, leaving 9 bases between.

The rearrangement uses TRBV6-5 and TRBJ2-2; D is undetermined. The CDR3 length is 13 residues. V gave up 5 bases and J gave up 0 bases, with 4 bases separating them. The germline CDR1 and CDR2 sequences are MNHEY and SVGAGI. In nucleotides, the CDR3 is TGTGCCAGCAGTGCCCCGAACACCGGGGAGCTGTTTTTT. Its translation is CASSAPNTGELFF.

The chain carries TRBV6-6 and TRBJ1-5; no clear D gene. The V gene lost 2 bases and the J gene lost 0 bases, with 8 bases spanning the gap. The CDR3 consists of 15 residues. CDR1 and CDR2 (germline): MNHNY, SVGAGI (reference sequence). The CDR3 spells CASSYDENSNQPQHF. In nucleotides, the CDR3 is TGTGCCAGCAGTTACGATGAAAATAGCAATCAGCCCCAGCATTTT.

The gene calls are TRBV7-9 and TRBJ1-1; D is uncertain. V was trimmed by 1 base and J by 0 bases, leaving 9 bases between them. CDR1 SEHNR and CDR2 FQNEAQ come from the germline V gene (reference sequence). This CDR3 comprises 15 residues. The DNA of the CDR3 is TGTGCCAGCAGCTTAGAAGTTCTATTGAACACTGAAGCTTTCTTT. This gives the protein CASSLEVLLNTEAFF.

This clone turned up a few times. The genes are TRBV2 and TRBJ2-7; 7 nucleotides agree with TRBD1. Germline V gene data show CDR1 as SNHLY and CDR2 as FYNNEI. Trimming took 6 bases from V and 7 from J; bases not matched to a gene: 6. This CDR3 spans 12 amino acids. CDR3: CASRRQGGEQYF. In DNA, the CDR3 is TGTGCCAGCAGACGACAGGGCGGAGAGCAGTACTTC.

The chain has TRBV28 and TRBJ1-4; maybe TRBD1 (5 bases). The CDR3 runs to 14 residues. Germline V gives CDR1 MDHEN, CDR2 SYDVKM. Trimming cost V 2 bases and J 8 bases, with 12 bases left between them. For the CDR3, the DNA is TGTGCCAGCAGTTTACAAGGGGTAGGGGAAAAACTGTTTTTT. This codes for CASSLQGVGEKLFF.